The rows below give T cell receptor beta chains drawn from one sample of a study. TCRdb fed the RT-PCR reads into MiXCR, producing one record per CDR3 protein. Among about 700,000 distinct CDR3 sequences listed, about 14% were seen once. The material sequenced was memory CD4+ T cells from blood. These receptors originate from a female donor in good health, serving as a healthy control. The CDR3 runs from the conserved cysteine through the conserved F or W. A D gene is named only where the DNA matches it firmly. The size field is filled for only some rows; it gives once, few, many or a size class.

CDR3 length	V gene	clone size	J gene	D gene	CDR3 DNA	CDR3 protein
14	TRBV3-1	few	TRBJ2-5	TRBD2	TGTGCCAGCAGCCAGCGGGGGTCCGTTTGGGCCCAGTACTTC	CASSQRGSVWAQYF
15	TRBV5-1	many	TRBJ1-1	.	TGCGCCAGCAGCTTGGCCGGTGGAGTGAACACTGAAGCTTTCTTT	CASSLAGGVNTEAFF
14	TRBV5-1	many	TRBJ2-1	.	TGCGCCAGCAGCTTGGAACGGGCGGGGAATGAGCAGTTCTTC	CASSLERAGNEQFF
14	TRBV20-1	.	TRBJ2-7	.	TGCAGTTCCATGGGGGTTCCTCCCTCCTACGAGCAGTACTTC	CSSMGVPPSYEQYF
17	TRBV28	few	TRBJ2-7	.	TGTGCCAGCAGTTCAGAGGTTTTGGGCAGGGTAGCCTACGAGCAGTACTTC	CASSSEVLGRVAYEQYF
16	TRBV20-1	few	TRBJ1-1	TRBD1	TGCAGTGCTAGAGCCAGGGGGCCTTATTTGAACACTGAAGCTTTCTTT	CSARARGPYLNTEAFF
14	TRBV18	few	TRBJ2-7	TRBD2	TGTGCCAGCTCACCGGCTAGCGGGAACTACGAGCAGTACTTC	CASSPASGNYEQYF
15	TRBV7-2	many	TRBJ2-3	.	TGTGCCAGCAGCCGCATGGACCCCTCGGGGGATACGCAGTATTTT	CASSRMDPSGDTQYF
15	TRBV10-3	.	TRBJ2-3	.	TGTGCCATCAGCTCCTCTGGGGATAGTTCGGATACGCAGTATTTT	CAISSSGDSSDTQYF
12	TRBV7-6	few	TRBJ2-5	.	TGTGCCAGCAGCTTTTTCGCAGAGACCCAGTACTTC	CASSFFAETQYF
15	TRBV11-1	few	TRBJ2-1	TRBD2	TGTGCCAGCAGCCCCCTCGGAGCGGGAGGGTATGAGCAGTTCTTC	CASSPLGAGGYEQFF